The 17 T cell receptor beta chains in this list originate from one sample, sequenced in a study of CD8+ T cells in alopecia areata. Following extraction, RNA underwent reverse transcription to cDNA, which served as the sequencing template. Profiling relied on immunoSEQ multiplex PCR, and the TCRdb table lists in-frame clones only, not all of them. The table shows about 150,000 clones, with roughly 53% occurring only once. The sequencing here drew on CD4+ T cells sorted from blood, taken at week 0. These receptors originate from a human donor with alopecia areata.

The J gene is TRBJ2-7, the V gene TRBV29-1; tentatively, D is TRBD1 (5 bases). Looked up from germline, CDR1 is SQVTM and CDR2 is ANQGSEA. V lost 4 bases to trimming and J lost 4 bases, with 8 bases between them. The CDR3 is 11 amino acids. Here the CDR3 DNA reads TGCAGCGTTGCAGGGTTTTACGAGCAGTACTTC. Encoded protein: CSVAGFYEQYF.

The rearrangement joins TRBV7-9 to TRBJ1-6; D not certain. Per the germline V gene, CDR1 is SEHNR and CDR2 is FQNEAQ (reference sequence). This CDR3 is 14 amino acids long. The V gene lost 1 base and the J gene lost 10 bases, with 11 bases spanning the gap. The CDR3 region has the DNA TGTGCCAGCAGCTTAGGAGGACTGGAATCACCCCTCCACTTT. Translating gives CASSLGGLESPLHF.

V gene TRBV12-5 combines with J gene TRBJ2-1; tentatively, D is TRBD2 (6 bases). The CDR3 runs 12 residues. The V gene's germline CDR1 is LGHNT and CDR2 FRNRAP. Trimming removed 2 bases from V and 12 bases from J, with 11 bases in between. CDR3 amino acids: CASGLRQGGQFF. CDR3 sequence (DNA): TGTGCTAGTGGTTTGAGGCAGGGAGGGCAGTTCTTC.

The chain carries TRBV7-9 and TRBJ1-2; no clear D gene. With 9 bases removed from V and 5 bases from J, the gap between germline ends came to 16 bases. The CDR3 has 13 amino acids. Germline lookup yields CDR1 SEHNR and CDR2 FQNEAQ (reference sequence). DNA for the CDR3: TGTGCCAGTTCGGGAGCGGGGAGTTATGGCTACACCTTC. Protein product: CASSGAGSYGYTF.

The V call is TRBV20-1, the J call TRBJ2-4; D is possibly TRBD1 (6 bases). Germline V CDR1 and CDR2: DFQATT, SNEGSKA (reference sequence). The CDR3 is 11 amino acids. V lost 5 bases and J lost 4, with 6 bases in between. In DNA, the CDR3 is TGCAGTGCTGGACAGAAAAACATTCAGTACTTC. Its protein is CSAGQKNIQYF.

The V and J genes are TRBV4-2 and TRBJ2-5; 8 bases agree with TRBD1. V lost 0 bases and J lost 6; bases outside the gene matches: 6. CDR1 is LGHNA, CDR2 YNFKEQ, per germline. The CDR3 runs 15 residues. This CDR3 is CASSQDRTGMKTQYF. The CDR3 DNA sequence: TGTGCCAGCAGCCAAGATCGGACAGGGATGAAGACCCAGTACTTC.

The chain is built from TRBV23-1 and TRBJ1-6; D might be TRBD1 (5 bases). TRBV23-1 is marked as an open reading frame, function uncertain. The CDR3 loop spans 14 amino acids. V was cut by 2 bases and J by 5 bases, with 7 bases left in between. The CDR3 coding sequence is TGCGCCAGCAGTCAAGCAGGGAATAATTCACCCCTCCACTTT. This translates into CASSQAGNNSPLHF.

The rearrangement links TRBV9 to TRBJ2-1, with 7 bases identical to TRBD1. V trimming: 0 bases; J trimming: 6 bases; junction bases outside the gene matches: 3. The length of the CDR3 is 14 residues. Germline CDR1 reads SGDLS; CDR2 reads YYNGEE. The chain's CDR3 is CASSVGPGGNEQFF. For the CDR3, the DNA is TGTGCCAGCAGCGTAGGGCCAGGGGGCAATGAGCAGTTCTTC. The variable domain in full, with the rest retrieved from reference TRBV9 and TRBJ2-1, is DSGVTQTPKHLITATGQRVTLRCSPRSGDLSVYWYQQSLDQGLQFLIQYYNGEERAKGNILERFSAQQFPDLHSELNLSSLELGDSALYFCASSVGPGGNEQFFGPGTRLTVL.

V usage is TRBV2 and J usage is TRBJ1-2; D is undetermined. This CDR3 has 13 residues. V was trimmed by 3 bases and J by 7 bases, leaving 12 bases between them. CDR1 is SNHLY, CDR2 FYNNEI, per germline. The CDR3 protein is CASSELGRAGYTF. CDR3 in DNA: TGTGCCAGCAGTGAGTTAGGTCGGGCTGGCTACACCTTC.

The V call is TRBV11-2, the J call TRBJ2-3; TRBD2 matches at 8 bases. Trimming removed 1 base from V and 2 bases from J; junction bases left unmatched: 5. From germline, CDR1 is SGHAT and CDR2 FQNNGV. This CDR3 spans 16 amino acids. CDR3 amino acids: CASSLGNSGATDTQYF. The CDR3 nucleotides read TGTGCCAGCAGCTTAGGAAATAGCGGGGCCACAGATACGCAGTATTTT.

V gene TRBV5-1 combines with J gene TRBJ2-3; D is unclear. CDR3 length: 13 residues. Trimming cost V 5 bases and J 11 bases, with 18 bases left between them. CDR1 and CDR2 (germline): SGHRS, YFSETQ. The CDR3 spells CASSPDGRDGQYF. The CDR3, as DNA: TGCGCCAGCAGTCCCGACGGGCGCGATGGGCAGTATTTT.

This chain links TRBV6-1 with TRBJ1-1, with a tentative D call TRBD1 (6 bases). The CDR3 is 13 residues long. Germline V gene sequence: CDR1 MNHNS, CDR2 SASEGT. Between the trimmed V and J ends, which lost 5 bases and 2 bases, there was a span of 9 bases. CDR3 DNA sequence: TGTGCCAGCAGTTGGGGGCTAAACACTGAAGCTTTCTTT. Residues: CASSWGLNTEAFF.

CDR3 region: CASTMRQGTDTQYF. The CDR3 DNA is TGCGCCAGCACCATGAGACAGGGTACAGATACGCAGTATTTT. The chain couples TRBV5-1 to TRBJ2-3; 7 nucleotides agree with TRBD1. V shed 6 bases, J shed 3 bases, and the junction held 7 bases outside the gene matches. CDR3 length: 14 residues. Germline CDR1 reads SGHRS; CDR2 reads YFSETQ. The variable domain in full, with the rest retrieved from reference TRBV5-1 and TRBJ2-3, is KAGVTQTPRYLIKTRGQQVTLSCSPISGHRSVSWYQQTPGQGLQFLFEYFSETQRNKGNFPGRFSGRQFSNSRSEMNVSTLELGDSALYLCASTMRQGTDTQYFGPGTRLTVL.

This clone appeared once. This chain links TRBV30 with TRBJ1-2; possible D gene TRBD1, 5 bases. V was cut by 2 bases and J by 2 bases, with 18 bases left in between. The CDR3 has 16 residues. Germline lookup yields CDR1 GTSNPN and CDR2 SVGIG (reference sequence). CDR3 region: CAWSTPGGGRNYGYTF. CDR3 DNA sequence: TGTGCCTGGAGTACCCCTGGGGGAGGGAGGAACTATGGCTACACCTTC.

The rearrangement joins TRBV10-2 to TRBJ1-2, with TRBD1 identical over 11 bases. In germline, CDR1 is WSHSY, CDR2 SAAADI. The CDR3 runs 15 residues. Trimming cost V 7 bases and J 3 bases; bases outside gene matches: 7. The CDR3 protein is CASTDRGRSDYGYTF. CDR3 DNA: TGCGCCAGCACGGACAGGGGGCGTTCCGACTATGGCTACACCTTC.

The chain links TRBV5-4 to TRBJ1-5; D is perhaps TRBD1 (5 bases). CDR1 SGHNT and CDR2 YYREEE come from the germline V gene (reference sequence). Trimming stripped 4 bases from V and 8 bases from J, with 22 bases between. The CDR3 spans 16 residues. The CDR3 loop reads CASSVGPPKGGEPQHF. The CDR3 DNA follows: TGTGCCAGCAGCGTGGGGCCCCCGAAAGGCGGTGAGCCCCAGCATTTT. The full variable domain, in which reference TRBV5-4 and TRBJ1-5 provide the parts outside the CDR3, is ETGVTQSPTHLIKTRGQQVTLRCSSQSGHNTVSWYQQALGQGPQFIFQYYREEENGRGNFPPRFSGLQFPNYSSELNVNALELDDSALYLCASSVGPPKGGEPQHFGDGTRLSIL.

The rearrangement uses TRBV30 and TRBJ2-7, with D possibly being TRBD2 (6 bases). The V gene lost 2 bases and the J gene lost 0 bases, with 11 bases spanning the gap. Germline V gene sequence: CDR1 GTSNPN, CDR2 SVGIG (reference sequence). The length of the CDR3 is 14 residues. Here the CDR3 DNA reads TGTGCCTGGAGTCGGGACTTCCGCTCCTACGAGCAGTACTTC. Protein product: CAWSRDFRSYEQYF.